This T cell receptor (beta chain) derives from a study of control samples from healthy donors and cancer patients. Looked up from germline, CDR1 is LGHNT and CDR2 is FRNRAP. With V trimmed by 1 base and J by 7 bases, 3 bases remained unmatched. This CDR3 spans 13 amino acids. Clones were read by immunoSEQ multiplex PCR, and TCRdb kept only the in-frame ones, dropping some. The sample consists of some 65,000 clones, about four fifths of them appearing once. The rearrangement uses TRBV12-5 and TRBJ1-1; 7 bases line up with TRBD1. Sequencing input: PBMCs. This receptor was obtained from a woman aged 45-60 years with lung cancer. The CDR3 spells CASGLDRGYEAFF. CDR3 nucleotide sequence: TGTGCTAGTGGTTTGGACAGGGGATATGAAGCTTTCTTT.